The 8 T cell receptor beta chains given below trace back to one sample, sequenced in a study of blood T cells in healthy people across ages. Through a sample-barcoded 5' primer and a J-beta primer mix, a second PCR was run for roughly 6 to 12 cycles. TCRdb itself ran the 5' RACE reads through MiXCR, one entry per CDR3 protein. The table records hundreds of thousands of distinct CDR3 sequences, roughly 21% of them present only once. The sample consisted of blood. These receptors were obtained from a man between 65 and 85 years old in good health.

A few counts support this clonotype. The rearrangement links TRBV28 to TRBJ2-7; 7 bases are a match to TRBD1. CDR3 length: 14 residues. Trimming took 6 bases from V and 3 from J; bases not matched to a gene: 8. CDR1 and CDR2 (germline): MDHEN, SYDVKM. The CDR3 here is CASRKQGSGYEQYF. The CDR3 nucleotides are TGTGCCAGCAGAAAACAGGGGTCAGGCTACGAGCAGTACTTC.

Only a few counts were recorded for this clonotype. V gene TRBV9 combines with J gene TRBJ2-5; D not resolved. The assigned J gene may be wrong: the sequence end matches TRBJ2-7 better. The CDR3 has 14 amino acids. Germline CDR1 is SGDLS and CDR2 is YYNGEE. CDR3 in DNA: TGTGCCAGCAGCCAGTTCGCTACTTCTTACGAGCAGTACTTC. It yields the protein CASSQFATSYEQYF.

V is TRBV5-1 and J is TRBJ1-2; no reliable D call. CDR3 size: 14 residues. Germline V CDR1 and CDR2: SGHRS, YFSETQ. V lost 0 bases to trimming and J lost 0 bases, with 6 bases between them. The CDR3 DNA sequence: TGCGCCAGCAGCTTGGACGGAGCTAACTATGGCTACACCTTC. It translates to CASSLDGANYGYTF.

This clonotype was observed a few times. CDR3 in amino acids: CASSPGTSGSLETQYF. The CDR3 bases are TGTGCCAGCAGCCCTGGGACTAGCGGGAGTCTGGAGACCCAGTACTTC. V gene TRBV9 combines with J gene TRBJ2-5, with 14 bases matching TRBD2. The CDR3 spans 16 residues. Germline V gene sequence: CDR1 SGDLS, CDR2 YYNGEE. Trimming at V came to 4 bases and at J to 5 bases, leaving 7 bases not matched to a gene. The full variable domain, in which reference TRBV9 and TRBJ2-5 provide the parts outside the CDR3, is DSGVTQTPKHLITATGQRVTLRCSPRSGDLSVYWYQQSLDQGLQFLIQYYNGEERAKGNILERFSAQQFPDLHSELNLSSLELGDSALYFCASSPGTSGSLETQYFGPGTRLLVL.

The chain links TRBV7-2 to TRBJ1-2; TRBD1 matches 8 bases. The CDR3 runs 15 residues. Germline CDR1 is SGHTA and CDR2 is FQGNSA. The junction had 3 bases not matched to a gene; V was cut back by 3 bases and J by 0 bases. The CDR3 loop is CASSFTGGTNYGYTF. In DNA, the CDR3 is TGTGCCAGCAGCTTCACAGGGGGGACTAACTATGGCTACACCTTC.

The rearrangement links TRBV30 to TRBJ1-5, with TRBD1 identical over 7 bases. CDR1 is GTSNPN, CDR2 SVGIG, per germline (reference sequence). Trimming removed 5 bases from V and 9 bases from J; junction bases left unmatched: 10. This CDR3 spans 13 amino acids. CDR3: CAWQDRAGRPQHF. The CDR3, as DNA: TGTGCCTGGCAAGACAGGGCAGGACGGCCCCAGCATTTT.

The sample holds many counts of this clonotype. The chain is built from TRBV29-1 and TRBJ2-7; perhaps TRBD1 as D (5 bases). The CDR3 has 13 residues. Germline CDR1 SQVTM, CDR2 ANQGSEA. The V gene lost 5 bases and the J gene lost 0 bases, with 11 bases spanning the gap. The CDR3 DNA reads as TGCAGCGTTCAGACAGCCACCTCCTACGAGCAGTACTTC. Translation gives CSVQTATSYEQYF.

The chain joins TRBV20-1 to TRBJ2-1, with 11 bases matching TRBD2. The last part of the DNA fits TRBJ2-7 better; the J call may be wrong. Germline-derived CDR1 and CDR2 are DFQATT and SNEGSKA (reference sequence). The CDR3 is 13 amino acids. The CDR3, as DNA: TGCAGTGCTAGAGATTTAGCGGGAGGGCCGCAGTACTTC. It is translated as CSARDLAGGPQYF.